The text below deals with one T cell receptor beta chain. This record belongs to a study of long-term antiretroviral therapy in people with HIV. The V segment lost 5 bases and the J segment 7 bases; nucleotides outside the gene matches: 8. From germline, CDR1 is SGHTA and CDR2 FQGNSA. The CDR3 extends over 14 amino acids. It was version v3.0 of the immunoSEQ assay that was run at survey level. Profiling relied on immunoSEQ multiplex PCR, and the TCRdb table lists in-frame clones only, not all of them. This sample has 30,000 or so clones, with over 85% found just once. This receptor was identified in a man aged 40-55 years with HIV. Sequencing used unsorted PBMCs, obtained 6.2 years after starting antiretroviral therapy. The chain carries TRBV7-2 and TRBJ1-3, with 7 bases that match TRBD1. CDR3 nucleotide sequence: TGTGCCAGCAGCGCCCGGACAGGAGGGAACACCATATATTTT. The encoded protein is CASSARTGGNTIYF.